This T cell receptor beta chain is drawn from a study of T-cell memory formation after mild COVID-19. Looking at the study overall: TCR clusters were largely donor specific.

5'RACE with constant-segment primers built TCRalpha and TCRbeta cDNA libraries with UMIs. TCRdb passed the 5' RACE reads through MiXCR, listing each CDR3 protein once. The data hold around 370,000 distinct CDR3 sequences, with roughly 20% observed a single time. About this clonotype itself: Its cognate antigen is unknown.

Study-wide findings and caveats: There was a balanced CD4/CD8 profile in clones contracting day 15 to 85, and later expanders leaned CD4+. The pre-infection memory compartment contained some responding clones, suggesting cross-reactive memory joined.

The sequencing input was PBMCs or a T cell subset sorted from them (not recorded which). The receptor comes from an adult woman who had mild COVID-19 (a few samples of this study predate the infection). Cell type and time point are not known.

The CDR3 nucleotides read TGTGCCAGCAGCGATCGGGATGCCTACGAGCAGTACTTC. It encodes CASSDRDAYEQYF. This sequence joins TRBV9 and TRBJ2-7; weak D call: TRBD2 (5 bases). CDR1 SGDLS and CDR2 YYNGEE come from the germline V gene. There are 13 residues in the CDR3. V lost 3 bases, J lost 2 bases, and 9 bases lay in between. The full variable domain, completed using reference TRBV9 and TRBJ2-7, is DSGVTQTPKHLITATGQRVTLRCSPRSGDLSVYWYQQSLDQGLQFLIQYYNGEERAKGNILERFSAQQFPDLHSELNLSSLELGDSALYFCASSDRDAYEQYFGPGTRLTVT.